The clone carrying this T cell receptor (beta chain) has only a few counts. What it binds is unknown. TCRdb itself ran the 5' RACE reads through MiXCR, one entry per CDR3 protein. The sample lists under 45,000 distinct CDR3 sequences, about 8% occurring once. This record belongs to a study of early T cells in non-severe SARS-CoV-2 infection. The CDR3 consists of 16 residues. Trimming cost V 7 bases and J 0 bases, with 21 bases left between them. Germline CDR1 and CDR2: SQVTM and ANQGSEA. Regarding the study as a whole: Clonotype matching in VDJdb favored anti-spike CD8 responses and did not capture private and CD4 specificities.

The clonotype originates from an adult who was a healthcare worker with PCR-confirmed SARS-CoV-2 infection or an uninfected control (not recorded which). The sample consisted of whole blood, taken at baseline. The genes are TRBV29-1 and TRBJ1-2; tentatively, D is TRBD1 (5 bases). CDR3 sequence (DNA): TGCAGCGCCGGGGGAAGCTTGGGATCTTCTAACTATGGCTACACCTTC. Amino acid sequence: CSAGGSLGSSNYGYTF.